Below, 16 T cell receptor beta chains from the same sample are listed, as sequenced in a study of long-term antiretroviral therapy in people with HIV. This was the immunoSEQ v3.0 assay at survey level. Produced via immunoSEQ multiplex PCR; TCRdb's table is partial and in-frame only. The table includes 25,000 to 30,000 clones, 84% detected once. This material consisted of unsorted PBMCs, taken 0.4 years after starting antiretroviral therapy. The receptors here all came from a man between 18 and 35 years old with HIV.

The chain has TRBV19 and TRBJ2-2, with a weak D call TRBD2 (5 bases). Germline CDR1 and CDR2: LNHDA and SQIVND (reference sequence). The CDR3 length is 15 residues. The V and J ends lost 2 bases and 1 base respectively, with 8 bases between them. The CDR3 nucleotides read TGTGCCAGTAGTATACAGCGGATGAACACCGGGGAGCTGTTTTTT. Translated, it gives CASSIQRMNTGELFF.

Here the CDR3 reads CASGSRQGDYSYNEQFF. The DNA for the CDR3 is TGTGCCAGTGGGTCGCGGCAGGGGGATTACTCCTACAATGAGCAGTTCTTC. The chain recombines TRBV19 with TRBJ2-1; 7 bases line up with TRBD1. After removal of 8 bases from V and 0 bases from J, the junction contained 13 bases not matched to a gene. CDR1 LNHDA and CDR2 SQIVND come from the germline V gene (reference sequence). The CDR3 totals 17 residues.

The rearrangement links TRBV27 to TRBJ2-1; 10 bases are shared with TRBD2. Germline V gene sequence: CDR1 MNHEY, CDR2 SMNVEV (reference sequence). V was pared by 2 bases and J by 4 bases, with 5 bases of the junction left unmatched. This CDR3 comprises 16 residues. CDR3 in DNA: TGTGCCAGCAGTTTAAGAGGACTAGCGGAGTACAATGAGCAGTTCTTC. This translates into CASSLRGLAEYNEQFF.

V is TRBV27 and J is TRBJ2-3; possible D gene TRBD2, 5 bases. V was trimmed by 2 bases and J by 6 bases, leaving 9 bases between them. Germline CDR1 and CDR2: MNHEY and SMNVEV (reference sequence). There are 13 residues in the CDR3. In nucleotides, the CDR3 is TGTGCCAGCAGTTTACAACCGGGGGATACGCAGTATTTT. Amino acid sequence: CASSLQPGDTQYF.

V is TRBV6-5 and J is TRBJ1-1, with D uncertain. V dropped 0 bases and J dropped 1 base, with 3 bases sitting between them. This CDR3 is 13 amino acids long. Per germline, CDR1 MNHEY and CDR2 SVGAGI. The CDR3 DNA reads TGTGCCAGCAGTTACTCAGCGAACACTGAAGCTTTCTTT. Translation gives CASSYSANTEAFF.

This clone was recorded a few times. The V and J genes are TRBV19 and TRBJ1-1, with D perhaps TRBD1 (5 bases). The CDR3 covers 13 residues. V was trimmed by 1 base and J by 5 bases, leaving 8 bases between them. Germline V gene lookup returns CDR1 LNHDA and CDR2 SQIVND (reference sequence). CDR3 sequence reads: CASSIATETEAFF. The CDR3 coding sequence is TGTGCCAGTAGTATAGCGACAGAGACTGAAGCTTTCTTT. The whole variable domain, remainder taken from reference TRBV19 and TRBJ1-1, is DGGITQSPKYLFRKEGQNVTLSCEQNLNHDAMYWYRQDPGQGLRLIYYSQIVNDFQKGDIAEGYSVSREKKESFPLTVTSAQKNPTAFYLCASSIATETEAFFGQGTRLTVV.

Only a few counts were recorded for this clone. V gene TRBV9 combines with J gene TRBJ2-7; D unresolved. This CDR3 contains 12 residues. V lost 1 base, J lost 6 bases, and 8 bases lay in between. CDR1 and CDR2 from the germline V gene are SGDLS and YYNGEE. CDR3 region: CASSVTGREQYF. The CDR3 DNA reads TGTGCCAGCAGCGTAACTGGGCGCGAGCAGTACTTC.

The J gene is TRBJ2-7, the V gene TRBV9; D uncertain. The CDR3 contains 17 residues. In germline, CDR1 is SGDLS, CDR2 YYNGEE. V was clipped by 0 bases and J by 3 bases, with 19 bases between them. CDR3 bases: TGTGCCAGCAGCGTAGACGGCAGTTACAACTCTGGCTACGAGCAGTACTTC. Amino acids: CASSVDGSYNSGYEQYF.

J is TRBJ2-5 and V is TRBV5-6; D may be TRBD1 (6 bases). V lost 0 bases and J lost 5, with 11 bases in between. CDR3 length: 14 residues. Germline CDR1 and CDR2: SGHDT and YYEEEE. The CDR3 region is CASSLAARGETQYF. CDR3 bases: TGTGCCAGCAGCTTGGCCGCCAGGGGTGAGACCCAGTACTTC.

V gene TRBV7-2 combines with J gene TRBJ2-2; D remains unclear. V gave up 0 bases and J gave up 12 bases, with 8 bases separating them. The CDR3 covers 12 residues. The germline V gene encodes CDR1 SGHTA and CDR2 FQGNSA. CDR3 sequence: CASSLALGKLFF. The CDR3 nucleotides are TGTGCCAGCAGCTTAGCTCTGGGGAAGCTGTTTTTT.

This clone turned up a few times. The V call is TRBV7-6, the J call TRBJ1-5, with 9 bases matching TRBD1. Trimming removed 5 bases from V and 0 bases from J; junction bases left unmatched: 5. CDR1 is SGHVS and CDR2 is FNYEAQ in the germline V gene. The CDR3 runs 16 residues. CDR3 in amino acids: CASSPDRGDSNQPQHF. CDR3 nucleotides: TGTGCCAGCAGCCCCGACAGGGGGGATAGCAATCAGCCCCAGCATTTT.

In this sample, this clone turned up a few times. This rearrangement joins TRBV27 to TRBJ2-2, with no clear D. V lost 5 bases and J lost 5, with 6 bases in between. Germline CDR1 and CDR2: MNHEY and SMNVEV (reference sequence). This CDR3 region has 12 residues. CDR3 nucleotides: TGTGCCAGCAGTAAAAGGACCGGGGAGCTGTTTTTT. Protein sequence: CASSKRTGELFF.

The chain uses TRBV7-6 and TRBJ1-3, with TRBD1 matching over 7 bases. J was trimmed by 2 bases and V by 5 bases; bases with no gene match: 9. This CDR3 is built from 16 residues. The germline gives CDR1 SGHVS, CDR2 FNYEAQ. CDR3 residues: CASSPTTGSTGNTIYF. Written as DNA, the CDR3 is TGTGCCAGCAGCCCTACGACAGGGTCTACTGGAAACACCATATATTTT.

The V gene is TRBV6-1, the J gene TRBJ2-7; no firm D call. The germline V gene has CDR1 MNHNS and CDR2 SASEGT. The CDR3 is 13 amino acids. The V end was cut by 3 bases, the J end by 2 bases, with 8 bases between. As DNA, the CDR3 is TGTGCCAGCAGTGAGTGGAAGGCCTACGAGCAGTACTTC. It yields the protein CASSEWKAYEQYF.

The chain has TRBV5-1 and TRBJ2-7; 11 bases fit TRBD1. The germline V gene encodes CDR1 SGHRS and CDR2 YFSETQ. Trimming cost V 5 bases and J 3 bases; bases outside gene matches: 13. The CDR3 is 17 amino acids. Here the CDR3 reads CASSPDRRGTGGYEQYF. The CDR3 coding sequence is TGCGCCAGCAGTCCGGACCGAAGGGGGACAGGGGGCTACGAGCAGTACTTC.

This chain links TRBV5-1 with TRBJ1-1; the D gene is possibly TRBD1 (5 bases). CDR1 SGHRS and CDR2 YFSETQ come from the germline V gene. The CDR3 length is 10 residues. The ends were cut back, 7 bases at V and 8 bases at J, with 9 bases in the middle. The CDR3 DNA sequence: TGCGCCAGCCGTGGACAAGAAGCTTTCTTT. As protein: CASRGQEAFF. Supplemented by reference TRBV5-1 and TRBJ1-1, the full variable domain reads KAGVTQTPRYLIKTRGQQVTLSCSPISGHRSVSWYQQTPGQGLQFLFEYFSETQRNKGNFPGRFSGRQFSNSRSEMNVSTLELGDSALYLCASRGQEAFFGQGTRLTVV.